The clone carrying this T cell receptor beta chain showed up just a few times. Its antigen remains unknown. This sample was taken from a study of shared clonotypes between healthy human individuals. Overall study findings and caveats: Naive CD4 clonotypes were shared across several donors at roughly 4.6%.

Sequenced by immunoSEQ multiplex PCR; TCRdb stores in-frame clones only, minus some. Of about 2.4 million clones listed, 90% to 95% are singletons. Trimming removed 2 bases at V and 6 bases at J, with 14 bases between. CDR1 is GTSNPN, CDR2 SVGIG, per germline (reference sequence). The CDR3 totals 14 residues. The genes are TRBV30 and TRBJ1-5, with D possibly matching TRBD1 (5 bases). This receptor was identified in a man between 18 and 29 years old in good health. Some clones in this sample may be carry-over from other donors' samples. The specimen sequenced was naive CD4+ T cells from PBMCs. Sample subset: CD45RA+ positively selected. The CDR3 DNA reads TGTGCCTGGAGTCATGACAGCCTGGGTCAGCCCCAGCATTTT. Residues: CAWSHDSLGQPQHF.